Listed here are 8 T cell receptor beta chains from one sample, sequenced in a study of cytomegalovirus exposure and HLA in healthy donors (TCRdb year 2017). Library preparation employed the immunoSEQ multiplex PCR assay. A mixture of 60 forward primers for TCR Vbeta segments and 13 reverse primers for TCR Jbeta segments was used in the multiplex PCR. Imported from immuneACCESS, the table was reduced by TCRdb to in-frame sequences with V and J called. These copies leave out some clones; in studies compared against another copy, an unresolved V gene accounts for under half, and the cause of the remainder is not known. The table for this sample lists some 190,000 clones; 82% of them were counted only once. The top ten hold about 1.6% of the sample. The sample consisted of PBMCs. The receptors here all came from a man aged 35 to 55 in good health and CMV-seronegative.

The chain combines TRBV5-4 with TRBJ2-1; a weak D match, TRBD1 (5 bases). Deletions cut 0 bases from V and 4 bases from J, with 11 bases between. This CDR3 comprises 15 residues. In germline, CDR1 is SGHNT, CDR2 YYREEE (reference sequence). This chain's CDR3 is CASSLEGAGYNEQFF. As DNA, the CDR3 is TGTGCCAGCAGCTTGGAAGGGGCCGGTTACAATGAGCAGTTCTTC.

The chain links TRBV6-1 to TRBJ2-1; 8 bases are shared with TRBD2. With 5 bases clipped from V and 9 bases from J, the junction kept 9 bases outside the gene matches. The germline V gene has CDR1 MNHNS and CDR2 SASEGT. The CDR3 totals 14 residues. CDR3 protein: CASSKRELGGEQFF. In nucleotides, the CDR3 is TGTGCCAGCAGTAAGCGGGAGTTGGGTGGTGAGCAGTTCTTC.

V and J are TRBV6-6 and TRBJ1-5; D is unclear. The V gene lost 5 bases and the J gene lost 0 bases, with 14 bases spanning the gap. Germline CDR1 and CDR2: MNHNY and SVGAGI (reference sequence). The CDR3 runs 16 residues. CDR3 sequence reads: CASSPSSGYSNQPQHF. CDR3 nucleotides: TGTGCCAGCAGTCCTTCTAGCGGATATAGCAATCAGCCCCAGCATTTT.

The CDR3 DNA follows: TGCGCCAGCAGCGGCGCGGGGGGGACCGGGGAGCTGTTTTTT. Translated: CASSGAGGTGELFF. This chain uses TRBV5-1 with TRBJ2-2, with 9 bases lining up with TRBD2. CDR3 length: 14 amino acids. The J segment lost 5 bases and the V segment lost 4 bases, leaving 3 bases of the junction unmatched. CDR1 and CDR2 from the germline V gene are SGHRS and YFSETQ.

The rearrangement uses TRBV5-1 and TRBJ2-7; no reliable D call. There are 14 residues in the CDR3. Per the germline V gene, CDR1 is SGHRS and CDR2 is YFSETQ. Between the trimmed V and J ends, which lost 0 bases and 6 bases, there was a span of 13 bases. CDR3 residues: CASSLAGLSVEQYF. Written as DNA, the CDR3 is TGCGCCAGCAGCTTGGCCGGTCTAAGTGTCGAGCAGTACTTC. The full variable domain, its missing parts supplied by reference TRBV5-1 and TRBJ2-7, is KAGVTQTPRYLIKTRGQQVTLSCSPISGHRSVSWYQQTPGQGLQFLFEYFSETQRNKGNFPGRFSGRQFSNSRSEMNVSTLELGDSALYLCASSLAGLSVEQYFGPGTRLTVT.

In DNA form, the CDR3 reads TGTGCCAGCAGCCAAGAGGCCCGAAATGAGCAGTTCTTC. It codes for CASSQEARNEQFF. The V gene is TRBV14, the J gene TRBJ2-1; D unclear. V lost 0 bases, J lost 7 bases, and 7 bases lay in between. Germline V gene lookup returns CDR1 SGHDN and CDR2 FVKESK. The CDR3 spans 13 residues.

This chain joins TRBV5-1 and TRBJ2-3, with 7 bases identical to TRBD1. The CDR3 runs 15 residues. V lost 4 bases, J lost 1 base, and 6 bases stayed unmatched. Germline V gene sequence: CDR1 SGHRS, CDR2 YFSETQ. For the CDR3, the DNA is TGCGCCAGCAGCCAAGGGGGCAGAGGCACAGATACGCAGTATTTT. Translating it yields CASSQGGRGTDTQYF. Full variable domain (missing parts from reference TRBV5-1 and TRBJ2-3): KAGVTQTPRYLIKTRGQQVTLSCSPISGHRSVSWYQQTPGQGLQFLFEYFSETQRNKGNFPGRFSGRQFSNSRSEMNVSTLELGDSALYLCASSQGGRGTDTQYFGPGTRLTVL.

This rearrangement joins TRBV7-2 to TRBJ2-7; 13 bases align to TRBD2. With 1 base clipped from V and 2 bases from J, the junction kept 2 bases outside the gene matches. This CDR3 is built from 16 residues. Looked up from germline, CDR1 is SGHTA and CDR2 is FQGNSA. CDR3 DNA: TGTGCCAGCAGCTTAGAAGGGACTAGCGGGACCTACGAGCAGTACTTC. Residues: CASSLEGTSGTYEQYF.